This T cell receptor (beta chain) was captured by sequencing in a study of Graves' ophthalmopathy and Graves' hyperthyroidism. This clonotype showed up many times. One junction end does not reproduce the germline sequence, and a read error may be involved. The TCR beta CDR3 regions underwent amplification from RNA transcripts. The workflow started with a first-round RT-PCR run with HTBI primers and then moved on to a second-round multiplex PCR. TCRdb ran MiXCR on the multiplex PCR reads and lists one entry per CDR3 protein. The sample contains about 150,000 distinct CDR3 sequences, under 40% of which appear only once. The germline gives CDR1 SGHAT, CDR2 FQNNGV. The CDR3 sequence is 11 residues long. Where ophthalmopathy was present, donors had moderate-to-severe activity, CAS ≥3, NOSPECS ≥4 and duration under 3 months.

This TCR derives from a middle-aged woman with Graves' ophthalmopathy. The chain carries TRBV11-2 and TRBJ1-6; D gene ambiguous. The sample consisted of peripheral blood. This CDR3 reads CASSLDSPLHF. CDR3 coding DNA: TGTGCCAGCAGCCTAGATTCACCCCTCCACTTT.